This TCR beta chain appears in the sequencing data of a study of graft-versus-host responses after intestinal transplantation. As for the study in general: Recipients underwent multivisceral, liver-intestinal, or isolated intestinal transplants. The study gave all recipients anti-thymocyte globulin induction, then tacrolimus and steroids for about 3 years.

This CDR3 has 14 residues. Germline assignment: CDR1 ENHRY and CDR2 SYGVKD. The V and J ends lost 0 bases and 5 bases respectively, with 11 bases between them. Assay: immunoSEQ multiplex PCR; the TCRdb copy retains only in-frame clones and omits some. Of about 89,000 clones listed, roughly 91% were seen once; the top ten hold roughly 2%. A note on this clone: Its cognate antigen is unknown.

This clonotype originated in a human donor who received an intestinal transplant. This sequence joins TRBV10-3 and TRBJ2-7; D is perhaps TRBD1 (6 bases). The sample was unstimulated CD8+ T cells sorted from spleen or lymph node cells, taken before intestinal transplant. CDR3 in DNA: TGTGCCATCAGTGAGTCTGTGTACAGGGACGAGCAGTACTTC. The encoded protein is CAISESVYRDEQYF.